The 7 T cell receptor beta chains given below trace back to one sample, sequenced in a study of response to subunit inactivated influenza vaccine. TCRdb re-called the RT-PCR reads with MiXCR, one entry per CDR3 protein. This table has 500,000 to 600,000 distinct CDR3 sequences, 16% appearing once. The material sequenced was CD4+ T cells sorted from PBMCs, taken roughly 24 months after vaccination. The source is a man between 45 and 75 years old who received an inactivated influenza vaccine.

The chain has TRBV11-2 and TRBJ2-2, with D unresolved. In germline, CDR1 is SGHAT, CDR2 FQNNGV. The CDR3 consists of 12 residues. V was clipped by 6 bases and J by 8 bases, with 10 bases between them. CDR3 sequence (DNA): TGTGCCAGCAGTTTTAATTGGGGGGAGCTGTTTTTT. Translating gives CASSFNWGELFF.

This clonotype turned up a few times. The J gene is TRBJ1-4, the V gene TRBV28; D gene uncertain. The CDR3 is 12 amino acids. Between the trimmed V and J ends, which lost 2 bases and 7 bases, there was a span of 5 bases. Looked up from germline, CDR1 is MDHEN and CDR2 is SYDVKM. The CDR3: CASSLPREKLFF. The CDR3 DNA follows: TGTGCCAGCAGTTTACCCCGTGAAAAACTGTTTTTT.

This clonotype was seen a handful of times. This sequence joins TRBV5-8 and TRBJ1-2; no clear D gene. V was pared by 0 bases and J by 0 bases, with 9 bases between. The CDR3 runs to 15 residues. Germline V gives CDR1 SGHTS, CDR2 YDEGEE. The CDR3 spells CASSLVAPANYGYTF. CDR3 DNA: TGTGCCAGCAGCTTGGTAGCACCAGCTAACTATGGCTACACCTTC.

The sample holds many counts of this clonotype. CDR3 coding DNA: TGTGCCAGCAGTTTTATGGCAGCCGATCAGCCCCAGCATTTT. Encoded protein: CASSFMAADQPQHF. The chain recombines TRBV12-3 or TRBV12-4 with TRBJ1-5; D is unclear. The CDR3 sequence is 14 residues long. V was pared by 3 bases and J by 5 bases, with 11 bases between.

This clonotype was observed many times. At one of its ends the junction is not consistent with the germline gene, which may arise from a read error. The chain carries TRBV28 and TRBJ1-2; D ambiguous. The CDR3 consists of 16 residues. CDR1 and CDR2 (germline): MDHEN, SYDVKM. CDR3 nucleotides: TGTGCCAGCAGGTTATCCGCGACCGTTACTAACTATGGCTACACCTTC. Amino acids: CASRLSATVTNYGYTF.

This rearrangement joins TRBV7-9 to TRBJ2-5; D is ambiguous. V was cut by 4 bases and J by 4 bases, with 13 bases left in between. The CDR3 has 14 residues. Germline V CDR1 and CDR2: SEHNR, FQNEAQ (reference sequence). CDR3 sequence reads: CASSSRTAPETQYF. DNA of the CDR3: TGTGCCAGCAGCTCTAGGACGGCCCCAGAGACCCAGTACTTC.

This clonotype was seen a few times. J is TRBJ2-3 and V is TRBV5-1; 9 bases are shared with TRBD2. This CDR3 has 15 amino acids. Per the germline V gene, CDR1 is SGHRS and CDR2 is YFSETQ. The V segment lost 2 bases and the J segment 1 base; nucleotides outside the gene matches: 2. The CDR3 bases are TGCGCCAGCAGCTTCGCTAGCGGGGGCACAGATACGCAGTATTTT. It translates to CASSFASGGTDTQYF.